Below, 17 T cell receptor beta chains from the same sample are listed, as sequenced in a study of identical twins (dated by TCRdb to the mid-2010s). The receptor library was made with 5' RACE. The data were produced on an Illumina HiSeq 2000. The public reads were reprocessed in TCRdb via fastp at Q25 and MiXCR, keeping in-frame beta chains. Rows are unified per CDR3 protein, each entry keeping the most common DNA and genes. Counted in this sample were a few hundred thousand distinct CDR3 sequences; roughly 9.5% of them appeared once. The biggest ten clones account for around 3.1% of the sample. The same sample was also studied in work on yellow fever vaccine responses in identical twins.

The sequenced sample was PBMCs. These receptors came from a woman aged 18-29 years in good health.

This clonotype was counted many times. This chain links TRBV4-2 with TRBJ2-5, with TRBD1 identical over 7 bases. The CDR3 runs to 16 residues. Trimming cost V 0 bases and J 2 bases; bases outside gene matches: 6. Germline loops: CDR1 LGHNA, CDR2 YNFKEQ. As DNA, the CDR3 is TGTGCCAGCAGCCAAGAACTAAGACAGGGACAAGAGACCCAGTACTTC. It translates to CASSQELRQGQETQYF.

In the case of this clonotype: This clone may be a read error of a much larger clone one base away. The V gene is TRBV6-5, the J gene TRBJ2-5, with D unclear. CDR3 length: 14 residues. Germline-derived CDR1 and CDR2 are MNHEY and SVGAGI. For the CDR3, the DNA is TGTGCCAGCAGTTACGTAGGCCTGCAAGAGACCCAGTGCTTC. The encoded protein is CASSYVGLQETQCF.

This clonotype was observed at least ten times. The CDR3 loop is CSVIQPGTGVLYEQYF. The CDR3 DNA follows: TGCAGCGTTATTCAACCCGGGACAGGGGTCCTATACGAGCAGTACTTC. The rearrangement links TRBV29-1 to TRBJ2-7; 10 bases fit TRBD1. The germline V gene has CDR1 SQVTM and CDR2 ANQGSEA. V lost 5 bases and J lost 4; bases outside the gene matches: 14. The CDR3 contains 16 residues.

The chain carries TRBV24-1 and TRBJ2-3; 8 positions match TRBD2. This CDR3 has 16 residues. Germline V CDR1 and CDR2: KGHDR, SFDVKD. J was trimmed by 7 bases and V by 0 bases; bases with no gene match: 8. CDR3 sequence (DNA): TGTGCCACCAGTGATTTGTCAGTTGGTAGCGGGAATACGCAGTATTTT. Translated, it gives CATSDLSVGSGNTQYF.

V usage is TRBV12-3 or TRBV12-4 and J usage is TRBJ2-3; 11 bases are shared with TRBD2. This CDR3 has 18 residues. Losses at the gene ends were 7 bases for V and 5 bases for J; bases not matched to a gene: 17. CDR3 protein: CASTLNPYSGGARDTQYF. CDR3 DNA sequence: TGTGCCAGCACCCTTAACCCCTATAGCGGGGGGGCCCGAGATACGCAGTATTTT.

This clonotype was counted many times. Sequence at one end of the junction differs from germline and may be a read error. The rearrangement uses TRBV7-7 and TRBJ2-1, with 8 positions matching TRBD2. The CDR3 extends over 15 amino acids. Looked up from germline, CDR1 is SSHAT and CDR2 is FNYEAQ (reference sequence). The CDR3 reads CASSLRGGSYNEQFF. CDR3 DNA sequence: TGTGCTAGCAGCCTCCGGGGGGGGTCCTACAATGAGCAGTTCTTC. Full variable domain (outside the CDR3, taken from reference TRBV7-7 and TRBJ2-1): GAGVSQSPRYKVTKRGQDVTLRCDPISSHATLYWYQQALGQGPEFLTYFNYEAQPDKSGLPSDRFSAERPEGSISTLTIQRTEQRDSAMYRCASSLRGGSYNEQFFGPGTRLTVL.

In this sample, this clonotype turned up a few times. The chain is built from TRBV6-1 and TRBJ2-3; 10 bases map to TRBD2. The V segment lost 8 bases and the J segment 7 bases; nucleotides outside the gene matches: 12. The germline gives CDR1 MNHNS, CDR2 SASEGT. The CDR3 length is 15 residues. The CDR3 is CASPLRGLALYTQYF. Written as DNA, the CDR3 is TGTGCCAGCCCCCTGAGGGGACTAGCGTTGTATACGCAGTATTTT.

The rearrangement joins TRBV7-9 to TRBJ2-5; 8 bases map to TRBD2. This CDR3 region has 14 residues. The ends lost 5 bases at V and 5 bases at J; junction bases unmatched: 7. The V gene's germline CDR1 is SEHNR and CDR2 FQNEAQ (reference sequence). This CDR3 reads CASSQLAERETQYF. In DNA, the CDR3 is TGTGCCAGCAGCCAACTAGCGGAAAGGGAGACCCAGTACTTC.

V and J are TRBV27 and TRBJ2-7; D might be TRBD1 or TRBD2, each matching 5 bases. Per the germline V gene, CDR1 is MNHEY and CDR2 is SMNVEV (reference sequence). With 4 bases removed from V and 0 bases from J, the gap between germline ends came to 13 bases. This CDR3 contains 15 residues. The CDR3 loop is CASSWGRETSYEQYF. CDR3 sequence (DNA): TGTGCCAGCAGTTGGGGACGAGAGACCTCCTACGAGCAGTACTTC.

This clonotype came up many times. The chain uses TRBV4-3 and TRBJ2-5, with D perhaps matching TRBD1 (5 bases). Germline values: CDR1 LGHNA, CDR2 YSLEER. CDR3 length: 15 residues. V shed 0 bases and J shed 6 bases, with 14 bases lying between them. CDR3 sequence reads: CASSQDSAGRKTQYF. The CDR3 DNA reads as TGCGCCAGCAGCCAAGACTCGGCAGGGCGAAAGACCCAGTACTTC.

The rearrangement links TRBV29-1 to TRBJ2-7; no clear D gene. Germline V gives CDR1 SQVTM, CDR2 ANQGSEA. Trimming left V 7 bases short and J 2 bases short, with 12 bases between. The CDR3 contains 12 residues. The CDR3 bases are TGCAGCGCACGGTTTACGGCCTACGAGCAGTACTTC. It specifies CSARFTAYEQYF.

The chain is built from TRBV6-5 and TRBJ2-7, with TRBD1 matching over 9 bases. Looked up from germline, CDR1 is MNHEY and CDR2 is SVGAGI. The CDR3 runs to 17 residues. V shed 2 bases and J 3 bases; nucleotides not matched to a gene: 11. This chain's CDR3 is CASSYPTVGTGFYEQYF. Here the CDR3 DNA reads TGTGCCAGCAGTTACCCCACGGTCGGGACAGGGTTCTACGAGCAGTACTTC.

Only a few counts were recorded for this clonotype. The V call is TRBV11-2, the J call TRBJ2-5; 7 bases agree with TRBD1. Germline loops: CDR1 SGHAT, CDR2 FQNNGV. This CDR3 is built from 15 residues. The ends lost 0 bases at V and 2 bases at J; junction bases unmatched: 3. For the CDR3, the DNA is TGTGCCAGCAGCTTAGACGGGGACAGACAAGAGACCCAGTACTTC. This codes for CASSLDGDRQETQYF.

The CDR3 is CASSLSGTKFHEQFF. In DNA, the CDR3 is TGTGCCAGCAGTTTATCAGGGACTAAGTTCCATGAGCAGTTCTTC. This rearrangement joins TRBV12-3 or TRBV12-4 to TRBJ2-1, with TRBD2 matching 7 bases. V gave up 2 bases and J gave up 8 bases; unmatched junction bases: 9. This CDR3 is built from 15 residues.

There are a few counts of this clonotype. The chain recombines TRBV20-1 with TRBJ2-3, with 8 bases aligning to TRBD2. Trimming at V came to 0 bases and at J to 2 bases, leaving 10 bases not matched to a gene. Germline CDR1 is DFQATT and CDR2 is SNEGSKA (reference sequence). This CDR3 is built from 17 residues. The chain's CDR3 is CSARDPLSGGLTDTQYF. CDR3 nucleotides: TGCAGTGCTAGAGATCCCTTAAGCGGGGGCCTCACAGATACGCAGTATTTT.

There are many counts of this clonotype. The rearrangement links TRBV20-1 to TRBJ2-3, with TRBD1 identical over 9 bases. Losses at the gene ends were 3 bases for V and 0 bases for J; bases not matched to a gene: 4. The germline gives CDR1 DFQATT, CDR2 SNEGSKA (reference sequence). CDR3 length equals 15 residues. The CDR3, as DNA: TGCAGTGCTAGTTTCGGGACAGGGAGCACAGATACGCAGTATTTT. Translation: CSASFGTGSTDTQYF.

This clonotype was observed a handful of times. The V and J genes are TRBV28 and TRBJ2-5; D is unresolved. V lost 2 bases and J lost 1, with 5 bases in between. From germline, CDR1 is MDHEN and CDR2 SYDVKM. This CDR3 contains 13 residues. CDR3: CASSLSFQETQYF. The DNA for the CDR3 is TGTGCCAGCAGTTTAAGCTTCCAAGAGACCCAGTACTTC. The whole variable domain, filled in from reference TRBV28 and TRBJ2-5, reads DVKVTQSSRYLVKRTGEKVFLECVQDMDHENMFWYRQDPGLGLRLIYFSYDVKMKEKGDIPEGYSVSREKKERFSLILESASTNQTSMYLCASSLSFQETQYFGPGTRLLVL.